This T cell receptor beta chain was documented in a study of identical twins' blood T cells. The study's findings and limits: Shared CDR3 clonotype counts between two donors mainly tracked the product of their cloneset sizes, twins included. Shared environment remains a possible cause of twin similarity. Twins shared more top CDR3 clonotypes than unrelated donors did.

TCR cDNA libraries were made from RNA using a previously described, modified protocol. One entry per CDR3 protein, called by TCRdb with MiXCR from the 5' RACE reads. The table has 350,000 to 450,000 distinct CDR3 sequences, 25% to 35% seen once. Note on this clonotype: Its antigen remains unidentified. A read error may account for a junction end that differs from germline.

The CDR3 runs to 15 residues. Germline V gene sequence: CDR1 SGHAT, CDR2 FQNNGV. Sequencing was performed on PBMCs. The clonotype was recovered from a woman between 18 and 50 years old in good health. The chain is built from TRBV11-2 and TRBJ2-1, with 7 nucleotides matching TRBD2. CDR3 sequence (DNA): TGTGCCACCAGCCTGACTAGCCCCACTTACAATGAGCAGTTCTTC. This encodes CATSLTSPTYNEQFF.